The T cell receptor (beta chain) described here comes from a study of cytomegalovirus exposure and HLA in healthy donors. Overall study results and limits: Other equally common chains were less clonally expanded than HLA-associated TCR beta chains, a later analysis showed. Usually a TCR sequence was rare, but some public TCRs were found in many donors. A later analysis revealed that TCR association rates differed between HLA loci, peaking at DRB1 and bottoming out at HLA-C. Association of a missense DCLRE1C variant with TCR beta V- and J-gene trimming was reported in a later analysis.

With respect to this clone: Its antigen is not known.

Germline V CDR1 and CDR2: MNHNS, SASEGT. J lost 6 bases, V lost 6 bases, and 11 bases had no gene match. The CDR3 covers 15 residues. It was with 60 Vbeta and 13 Jbeta primers that the PCR ran. The data were produced by immunoSEQ multiplex PCR, yet TCRdb's version contains in-frame clones alone and is incomplete. The sample shows roughly 240,000 clones, around 83% of them seen only once. The chain carries TRBV6-1 and TRBJ2-1, with 7 bases that match TRBD1. The source of this sequence is a girl aged 2 to 10 in good health and CMV-seronegative. Sequenced material: PBMCs. The CDR3 sequence is CASSVGTASGNEQFF. The CDR3 region has the DNA TGTGCCAGCAGCGTCGGGACAGCCTCGGGCAATGAGCAGTTCTTC.